The 3 T cell receptor beta chains presented below share a single source sample, sequenced in a study of human T cells and chemical hapten exposure. Time point noted: patch test 1, 2 weeks after DPC sensitization. The treatment: therapeutic diphenylcyclopropenone sensitization with weekly scalp DPC. Using its own MiXCR run on the RACE reads, TCRdb lists one record per CDR3 protein. This sample has approximately 350,000 distinct CDR3 sequences, with roughly 6.9% found just once. This specimen consisted of whole blood, obtained in connection with sensitization to the hapten diphenylcyclopropenone (DPC). Every receptor here comes from a woman aged 18-29 years with alopecia areata. Some clones in this sample may be carry-over from other donors' samples.

This clonotype was seen ten or more times. The V call is TRBV7-9, the J call TRBJ2-7, with a possible D match to TRBD2 (6 bases). The CDR3 is made up of 14 amino acids. Germline CDR1 is SEHNR and CDR2 is FQNEAQ (reference sequence). The ends were cut back, 5 bases at V and 5 bases at J, with 16 bases in the middle. CDR3 loop: CASSPRLVPNEQYF. DNA of the CDR3: TGTGCCAGCAGCCCGAGACTAGTCCCCAACGAGCAGTACTTC.

On this clonotype itself: A clone one base away is much larger, so this may be a read error. This chain uses TRBV24-1 with TRBJ2-1; 9 nucleotides agree with TRBD1. The CDR3 is 17 amino acids. V was pared by 4 bases and J by 1 base, with 7 bases of the junction left unmatched. Germline V gene data show CDR1 as KGHDR and CDR2 as SFDVKD. This chain's CDR3 is CATSERTGGGSYNEQFF. For the CDR3, the DNA is TGTGCCACCAGTGAACGAACAGGGGGCGGATCCTACAATGAGCAGTTCTTC.

This clonotype was recorded many times. J is TRBJ2-2 and V is TRBV5-1; 7 bases are shared with TRBD1. In germline, CDR1 is SGHRS, CDR2 YFSETQ. With V trimmed by 0 bases and J by 0 bases, 2 bases remained unmatched. The CDR3 contains 16 residues. CDR3 DNA sequence: TGCGCCAGCAGCTTGGGGCAGGGGGCGAACACCGGGGAGCTGTTTTTT. Translation: CASSLGQGANTGELFF.